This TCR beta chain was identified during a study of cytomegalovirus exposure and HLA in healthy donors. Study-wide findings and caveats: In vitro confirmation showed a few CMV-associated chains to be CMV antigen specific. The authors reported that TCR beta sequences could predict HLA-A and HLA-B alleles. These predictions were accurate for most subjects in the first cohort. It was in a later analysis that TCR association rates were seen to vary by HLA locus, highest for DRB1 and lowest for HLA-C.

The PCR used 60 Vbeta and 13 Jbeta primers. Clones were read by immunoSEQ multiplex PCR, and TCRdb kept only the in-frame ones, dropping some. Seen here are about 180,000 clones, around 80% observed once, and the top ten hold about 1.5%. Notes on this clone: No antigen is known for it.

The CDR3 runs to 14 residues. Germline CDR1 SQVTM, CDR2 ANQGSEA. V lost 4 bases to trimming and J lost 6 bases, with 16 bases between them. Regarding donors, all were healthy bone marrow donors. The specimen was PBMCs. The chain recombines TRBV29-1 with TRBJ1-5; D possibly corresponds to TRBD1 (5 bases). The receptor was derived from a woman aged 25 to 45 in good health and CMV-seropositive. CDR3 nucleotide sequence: TGCAGCGTTGCTCAGGGATCTGAAGGTCAGCCCCAGCATTTT. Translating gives CSVAQGSEGQPQHF.